A single sample gave rise to the 5 T cell receptor beta chains below, sequenced in a study of T-cell reconstitution after alpha-beta-depleted transplantation in children. A TCRbeta library incorporating unique molecular identifiers was prepared. TCRdb processed the PCR reads anew with MiXCR; each CDR3 protein has one entry. The sample consists of 210,000 or so distinct CDR3 sequences, roughly 10% of them appearing once. Sequences were derived from PBMCs from the stem cell graft donor, sampled from the stem cell graft. Receptors originate from a human donor who donated a stem cell graft to a child with acute lymphoblastic leukemia.

This clonotype was seen a handful of times. The chain uses TRBV11-2 and TRBJ2-5, with D possibly matching TRBD1 (5 bases). V was trimmed by 2 bases and J by 2 bases, leaving 12 bases between them. The V gene's germline CDR1 is SGHAT and CDR2 FQNNGV. The CDR3 is 15 amino acids. This CDR3 reads CASSLQGSGQETQYF. CDR3 nucleotide sequence: TGTGCCAGCAGCTTACAAGGGTCAGGGCAAGAGACCCAGTACTTC.

The table lists this clonotype with many counts. This chain's CDR3 is CAASKRGWTEAFF. The CDR3 nucleotides are TGTGCCGCGAGTAAGCGGGGCTGGACTGAAGCTTTCTTT. The chain links TRBV5-6 to TRBJ1-1, with D possibly TRBD1 on 5 matching bases. CDR1 is SGHDT and CDR2 is YYEEEE in the germline V gene. The CDR3 covers 13 residues. V was clipped by 10 bases and J by 5 bases, with 18 bases between them.

The rearrangement uses TRBV3-1 and TRBJ1-2; no reliable D call. The germline V gene has CDR1 LGHDT and CDR2 YNNKEL (reference sequence). The CDR3 covers 14 residues. V was pared by 0 bases and J by 4 bases, with 9 bases between. The CDR3 DNA reads TGTGCCAGCAGCCAAGAGGGCCAGTCCTATGGCTACACCTTC. Protein sequence: CASSQEGQSYGYTF.

The chain links TRBV6-2 or TRBV6-3 to TRBJ2-6, with 9 bases matching TRBD1. This CDR3 has 16 amino acids. J was trimmed by 1 base and V by 6 bases; bases with no gene match: 4. The germline V gene encodes CDR1 MNHEY and CDR2 SVGEGT. For the CDR3, the DNA is TGTGCCAGCAGCCTACAGGGGGCTTCTGGGGCCAACGTCCTGACTTTC. Residues: CASSLQGASGANVLTF.

The J gene is TRBJ2-5, the V gene TRBV7-9; TRBD1 is a possible D gene (5 bases). The CDR3 spans 15 residues. Trimming stripped 3 bases from V and 4 bases from J, with 15 bases between. Germline-derived CDR1 and CDR2 are SEHNR and FQNEAQ (reference sequence). The CDR3 DNA reads TGTGCCAGCAGCTTCCAGGGTACGGGTGGAGAGACCCAGTACTTC. The encoded protein is CASSFQGTGGETQYF.